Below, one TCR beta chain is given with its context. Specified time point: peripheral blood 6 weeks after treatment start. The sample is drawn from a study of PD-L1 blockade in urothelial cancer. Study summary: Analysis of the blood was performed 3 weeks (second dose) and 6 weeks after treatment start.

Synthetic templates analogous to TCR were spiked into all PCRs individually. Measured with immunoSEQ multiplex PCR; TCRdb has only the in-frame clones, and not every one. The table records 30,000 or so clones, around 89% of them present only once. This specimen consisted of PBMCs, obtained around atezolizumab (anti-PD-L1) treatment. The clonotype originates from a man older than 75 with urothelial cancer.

CDR3 in DNA: TGTGCCAGTAGCGCCGCCGCTAGCACCCGGAGGGACCAGTACTTC. This codes for CASSAAASTRRDQYF. This rearrangement joins TRBV19 to TRBJ2-5; D is perhaps TRBD2 (6 bases). The germline CDR1 and CDR2 sequences are LNHDA and SQIVND (reference sequence). Deletions cut 6 bases from V and 10 bases from J, with 24 bases between. This CDR3 comprises 15 residues.